Listed below are T cell receptor beta chains from one sample, sequenced in a study of OX40 agonist ivuxolimab in advanced cancers. Libraries were prepared by immunoSEQ multiplex PCR; TCRdb keeps only in-frame clonotypes and omits some of them. The sample lists around 79,000 clones, around nine tenths occurring once. Sequenced material: CD4+ or CD8+ T cells sorted from blood, taken in a trial of the OX40 agonist ivuxolimab. Source of these receptors: an adult with an advanced solid tumor such as melanoma, head and neck, liver or kidney cancer. CDR3s include the opening cysteine and the closing phenylalanine or tryptophan. Fields, in order: D gene, V gene, J gene, clone size, CDR3 DNA, CDR3 protein. D genes are given only for firm matches. Part of the rows lack a size; the others show once, few, many or a class for expanded clones.

D gene: NA
V gene: TRBV7-9
J gene: TRBJ2-5
clone size: few
CDR3 DNA: TGTGCCAGCAGCTTTTGGACAGTCCAAGAGACCCAGTACTTC
CDR3 protein: CASSFWTVQETQYF

D gene: NA
V gene: TRBV29-1
J gene: TRBJ1-2
clone size: NA
CDR3 DNA: TGCAGCGTTGGCTTCCAGGGGAGGTTGGAAGGCTACACCTTC
CDR3 protein: CSVGFQGRLEGYTF

D gene: TRBD1
V gene: TRBV29-1
J gene: TRBJ1-2
clone size: NA
CDR3 DNA: TGCAGCGAGCAAGCAGGGGGGGTAGGCTACACCTTC
CDR3 protein: CSEQAGGVGYTF

D gene: TRBD2
V gene: TRBV9
J gene: TRBJ2-3
clone size: NA
CDR3 DNA: TGTGCCAGCAGCGCGGCGGGGGGGGGCACAGATACGCAGTATTTT
CDR3 protein: CASSAAGGGTDTQYF

D gene: NA
V gene: TRBV7-2
J gene: TRBJ1-5
clone size: NA
CDR3 DNA: TGTGCCAGCAGCTCATCGGGGACGGCCAGTAATCAGCCCCAGCATTTT
CDR3 protein: CASSSSGTASNQPQHF

D gene: NA
V gene: TRBV4-3
J gene: TRBJ1-1
clone size: NA
CDR3 DNA: TGCGCCAGCAGCCAAGTAGCGAGCAACACTGAAGCTTTCTTT
CDR3 protein: CASSQVASNTEAFF

D gene: TRBD1
V gene: TRBV9
J gene: TRBJ2-7
clone size: NA
CDR3 DNA: TGTGCCAGCAGCGGAGGGTTCCTCTCAGGTCGGGACAGTTTCTACGAGCAGTACTTC
CDR3 protein: CASSGGFLSGRDSFYEQYF

D gene: NA
V gene: TRBV27
J gene: TRBJ1-2
clone size: NA
CDR3 DNA: TGTGCCAGCAGTTCAACATGGGGTGGCTACACCTTC
CDR3 protein: CASSSTWGGYTF

D gene: TRBD1
V gene: TRBV18
J gene: TRBJ2-7
clone size: few
CDR3 DNA: TGTGCCAGCTCACCACGGAAAGGGGGCGTAACCGGTTTCTACGAGCAGTACTTC
CDR3 protein: CASSPRKGGVTGFYEQYF

D gene: NA
V gene: TRBV5-4
J gene: TRBJ1-3
clone size: NA
CDR3 DNA: TGTGCCAGCAGCCGGGAGGCGGTCTCTGGAAACACCATATATTTT
CDR3 protein: CASSREAVSGNTIYF

D gene: TRBD1
V gene: TRBV5-1
J gene: TRBJ2-7
clone size: NA
CDR3 DNA: TGCGCCAGCAGCTTGGTGCCCGGACAGGGGGGCTACGAGCAGTACTTC
CDR3 protein: CASSLVPGQGGYEQYF

D gene: NA
V gene: TRBV30
J gene: TRBJ2-6
clone size: once
CDR3 DNA: TGTGCCTGGAGTGCCACTACGAGGGCTGGGGCCAACGTCCTGACTTTC
CDR3 protein: CAWSATTRAGANVLTF

D gene: NA
V gene: TRBV6-1
J gene: TRBJ2-3
clone size: NA
CDR3 DNA: TGTGCCAGCGGACCGACGGTTAGCACAGATACGCAGTATTTT
CDR3 protein: CASGPTVSTDTQYF

D gene: NA
V gene: TRBV28
J gene: TRBJ2-3
clone size: NA
CDR3 DNA: TGTGCCAGCAGATTACAAAGCACAGATACGCAGTATTTT
CDR3 protein: CASRLQSTDTQYF

D gene: NA
V gene: TRBV5-1
J gene: TRBJ1-2
clone size: NA
CDR3 DNA: TGCGCCAGCAGCTCCCCCGGGGAGATCTATGGCTACACCTTC
CDR3 protein: CASSSPGEIYGYTF

D gene: TRBD1
V gene: TRBV7-8
J gene: TRBJ2-5
clone size: few
CDR3 DNA: TGTGCCAGCAGCTTAAGGACGGGACAGGGGTCATCGGAGACCCAGTACTTC
CDR3 protein: CASSLRTGQGSSETQYF

D gene: TRBD1
V gene: TRBV6-1
J gene: TRBJ2-7
clone size: once
CDR3 DNA: TGTGCCAGCACCCCGGGGGACAGGCCCTGGGAGCAGTACTTC
CDR3 protein: CASTPGDRPWEQYF

D gene: TRBD1
V gene: TRBV6-5
J gene: TRBJ1-6
clone size: NA
CDR3 DNA: TGTGCCACCTTGAGGACAGGGGGCAATTCACCCCTCCACTTT
CDR3 protein: CATLRTGGNSPLHF

D gene: NA
V gene: TRBV2
J gene: TRBJ2-7
clone size: NA
CDR3 DNA: TGTGCCAGCGTACTGAGGGACGAGCAGTACTTC
CDR3 protein: CASVLRDEQYF

D gene: NA
V gene: TRBV5-4
J gene: TRBJ2-1
clone size: NA
CDR3 DNA: TGTGCCAGCAGCCATTTAGCGGTGACCTACAATGAGCAGTTCTTC
CDR3 protein: CASSHLAVTYNEQFF

D gene: NA
V gene: TRBV27
J gene: TRBJ1-2
clone size: NA
CDR3 DNA: TGTGCCAGCAGAGGAGGGAACTATGGCCACACCTTC
CDR3 protein: CASRGGNYGHTF

D gene: NA
V gene: TRBV29-1
J gene: TRBJ2-7
clone size: NA
CDR3 DNA: TGCAGCGTTGAAGATACTATGGGGAGTTTGGCGCAGTACTTC
CDR3 protein: CSVEDTMGSLAQYF

D gene: NA
V gene: TRBV27
J gene: TRBJ1-5
clone size: NA
CDR3 DNA: TGTGCCAGCAGCACGATGGGACACCCTAGCAATCAGCCCCAGCATTTT
CDR3 protein: CASSTMGHPSNQPQHF

D gene: NA
V gene: TRBV19
J gene: TRBJ1-1
clone size: NA
CDR3 DNA: TGTGCCAGTAGTATGTCGAGTCAGAGGACTGAAGCTTTCTTT
CDR3 protein: CASSMSSQRTEAFF

D gene: TRBD1
V gene: TRBV5-8
J gene: TRBJ1-6
clone size: NA
CDR3 DNA: TGTGCCAGCAGCTACAGGGGGCGCGGTTCACCCCTCCACTTT
CDR3 protein: CASSYRGRGSPLHF

D gene: TRBD1
V gene: TRBV11-2
J gene: TRBJ1-2
clone size: few
CDR3 DNA: TGTGCCAGCAGCCTTGGGACAGGGTCGAGTACCTTC
CDR3 protein: CASSLGTGSSTF

D gene: NA
V gene: TRBV6-1
J gene: TRBJ1-5
clone size: NA
CDR3 DNA: TGTGCCAGCAGTGGGGAGGGCCGTCAGCCCCAGCATTTT
CDR3 protein: CASSGEGRQPQHF

D gene: NA
V gene: TRBV18
J gene: TRBJ1-2
clone size: NA
CDR3 DNA: TGTGCCAGCTCACCACAGGGAAACTATGGCTACACCTTC
CDR3 protein: CASSPQGNYGYTF

D gene: NA
V gene: TRBV15
J gene: TRBJ2-2
clone size: NA
CDR3 DNA: TGTGCCACCAGCAGAGGGCAGGGAGGCGGGGAGCTGTTTTTT
CDR3 protein: CATSRGQGGGELFF

D gene: TRBD2
V gene: TRBV5-1
J gene: TRBJ2-7
clone size: NA
CDR3 DNA: TGCGCCAGCAGCCCTGGACTAGCGGGAAACTACGAGCAGTACTTC
CDR3 protein: CASSPGLAGNYEQYF

D gene: TRBD2
V gene: TRBV30
J gene: TRBJ2-1
clone size: NA
CDR3 DNA: TGTGCCTGGAAGGGTGGCGGGGGGGTGTACCGTGAGCAGTTCTTC
CDR3 protein: CAWKGGGGVYREQFF

D gene: TRBD2
V gene: TRBV28
J gene: TRBJ2-5
clone size: medium-sized
CDR3 DNA: TGTGCCAGCAGTGGGGCGACTAGCGGGGTGGCCCAGTACTTC
CDR3 protein: CASSGATSGVAQYF

D gene: NA
V gene: TRBV7-2
J gene: TRBJ2-2
clone size: NA
CDR3 DNA: TGTGCCAGCAGCAAACTAGAAACCGGGGAGCTGTTTTTT
CDR3 protein: CASSKLETGELFF

D gene: NA
V gene: TRBV10-3
J gene: TRBJ2-7
clone size: NA
CDR3 DNA: TGTGCCACCACCGACGTATACGAGCAGTACTTC
CDR3 protein: CATTDVYEQYF

D gene: NA
V gene: TRBV5-1
J gene: TRBJ2-1
clone size: NA
CDR3 DNA: TGCGCCAGCAGCTTGGATGGGCCATACAATGAGCAGTTCTTC
CDR3 protein: CASSLDGPYNEQFF

D gene: TRBD2
V gene: TRBV4-1
J gene: TRBJ2-3
clone size: NA
CDR3 DNA: TGCGCCAGCAGCCACGGAGGACTAGCGGGATCGTCAGATACGCAGTATTTT
CDR3 protein: CASSHGGLAGSSDTQYF

D gene: TRBD1
V gene: TRBV11-1
J gene: TRBJ2-2
clone size: NA
CDR3 DNA: TGTGCCAGCAGCCCTCTACCGGGACAGGGGGCGCGGGTCACCGGGGAGCTGTTTTTT
CDR3 protein: CASSPLPGQGARVTGELFF

D gene: NA
V gene: TRBV19
J gene: TRBJ2-1
clone size: NA
CDR3 DNA: TGTGCCAGTCGCCAAAGGGCGCGGAATGAGCAGTTCTTC
CDR3 protein: CASRQRARNEQFF

D gene: NA
V gene: TRBV18
J gene: TRBJ1-1
clone size: NA
CDR3 DNA: TGTGCCAGCTCACCACGGAGGGGCACTGAAGCTTTCTTT
CDR3 protein: CASSPRRGTEAFF

D gene: NA
V gene: TRBV6-1
J gene: TRBJ2-3
clone size: NA
CDR3 DNA: TGTGCCAGTGGAACCAGGCCGGCTAGCACAGATACGCAGTATTTT
CDR3 protein: CASGTRPASTDTQYF

D gene: NA
V gene: TRBV7-2
J gene: TRBJ2-2
clone size: NA
CDR3 DNA: TGTGCCAGCAGCTTAACCGGGGGGCGGAACACCGGGGAGCTGTTTTTT
CDR3 protein: CASSLTGGRNTGELFF

D gene: NA
V gene: TRBV28
J gene: TRBJ2-3
clone size: NA
CDR3 DNA: TGTGCCAGCAGCCGAGGTGACCGCACAGATACGCAGTATTTT
CDR3 protein: CASSRGDRTDTQYF

D gene: NA
V gene: TRBV4-3
J gene: TRBJ1-4
clone size: NA
CDR3 DNA: TGCGCCAGCAGCCAAGATGGGGCAGGTTCTGAAAAACTGTTTTTT
CDR3 protein: CASSQDGAGSEKLFF

D gene: NA
V gene: TRBV30
J gene: TRBJ1-2
clone size: NA
CDR3 DNA: TGTGCTTATGGGACAAGGGGCGACTCTAACACCTTC
CDR3 protein: CAYGTRGDSNTF